The rows below give T cell receptor beta chains drawn from one sample of a study of Graves' ophthalmopathy and Graves' hyperthyroidism. Via MiXCR, TCRdb re-called the multiplex PCR reads, giving one row per CDR3 protein. This sample yields 200,000 to 250,000 distinct CDR3 sequences, of which 25% to 30% are seen a single time; 8.5% to 9.5% belongs to the top ten. The sample taken for sequencing was peripheral blood. These receptors were taken from a man aged 50 or older with Graves' ophthalmopathy. Each CDR3 is given with its conserved first and last residue. D genes are given only for firm matches. Clone size is given for some rows only: seen once, a few or many times, or a class if the clone is expanded.

v_gene	d_gene	j_gene	abundance	CDR3aa	CDR3nt
TRBV19	NA	TRBJ2-7	many	CASSIWELYEQYF	TGTGCCAGTAGTATCTGGGAACTGTACGAGCAGTACTTC
TRBV11-2	NA	TRBJ2-7	many	CASSLVADYEQYF	TGTGCCAGCAGCTTAGTGGCAGACTACGAGCAGTACTTC
TRBV15	NA	TRBJ2-5	NA	CATSSFGGQETQYF	TGTGCCACCAGCAGCTTCGGGGGCCAAGAGACCCAGTACTTC
TRBV6-2/TRBV6-3	NA	TRBJ1-5	many	CASSYSTGAPNYSNQPQHF	TGTGCCAGCAGTTACTCGACTGGGGCGCCTAACTATAGCAATCAGCCCCAGCATTTT
TRBV11-3	NA	TRBJ1-1	NA	CASSFTQGFTEAFF	TGTGCCAGCAGCTTTACCCAGGGCTTCACTGAAGCTTTCTTT
TRBV12-3/TRBV12-4	TRBD1	TRBJ2-7	many	CASNQQLLGQGDYEQYF	TGTGCCAGCAACCAACAACTCCTGGGACAGGGGGACTACGAGCAGTACTTC
TRBV6-5	NA	TRBJ2-7	NA	CASSYGGIHKWEQYF	TGTGCCAGCAGTTACGGCGGGATCCACAAATGGGAGCAGTACTTC
TRBV6-5	NA	TRBJ2-1	many	CASSYDSDEQFF	TGTGCCAGCAGTTACGACTCGGATGAGCAGTTCTTC
TRBV10-3	NA	TRBJ2-5	many	CATKDRTRAGEETQYF	TGTGCCACCAAAGACAGGACCAGGGCAGGTGAAGAGACCCAGTACTTC
TRBV6-2/TRBV6-3	TRBD1	TRBJ2-2	many	CASSFDGTGVPGELFF	TGTGCCAGCAGTTTCGACGGGACAGGGGTCCCCGGGGAGCTGTTTTTT
TRBV20-1	NA	TRBJ2-7	many	CSARPPDGRGSSEQYF	TGCAGTGCTAGACCCCCCGACGGGAGAGGATCTTCGGAGCAGTACTTC
TRBV7-8	TRBD2	TRBJ2-2	many	CASSSRGTSGTADTGELFF	TGTGCCAGCAGCTCAAGAGGAACTAGCGGGACCGCGGACACCGGGGAGCTGTTTTTT
TRBV30	NA	TRBJ1-6	many	CAWSTGNNSPLHF	TGTGCCTGGAGCACAGGGAACAATTCACCCCTCCACTTT
TRBV28	NA	TRBJ1-1	many	CASSPSGGVTNTEAFF	TGTGCCAGCAGCCCCTCCGGGGGGGTAACGAACACTGAAGCTTTCTTT
TRBV6-1	NA	TRBJ2-7	few	CASTPRGLYEQYF	TGTGCCAGCACCCCCAGAGGACTTTACGAGCAGTACTTC
TRBV12-3/TRBV12-4	TRBD2	TRBJ2-5	NA	CASLRLAGVSKTQYF	TGTGCCAGCCTGAGGCTAGCGGGAGTTTCCAAGACCCAGTACTTC
TRBV20-1	TRBD1	TRBJ2-5	few	CSARRQGAAGETQYF	TGCAGTGCTAGACGACAGGGGGCCGCTGGAGAGACCCAGTACTTC
TRBV27	TRBD2	TRBJ2-5	many	CASKLGLAQETQYF	TGTGCCAGCAAACTGGGACTAGCCCAAGAGACCCAGTACTTC
TRBV6-5	NA	TRBJ2-7	NA	CASSSRQSHYEQYF	TGTGCCAGCAGTTCCCGACAGTCCCACTACGAGCAGTACTTC
TRBV6-2/TRBV6-3	TRBD1	TRBJ1-2	many	CASSYGDRGPTLPYGYTF	TGTGCCAGCAGTTACGGCGACAGGGGGCCGACTCTACCCTATGGCTACACCTTC